This T cell receptor (beta chain) was obtained from a study of blood T cell repertoires in COVID-19. Study background: PBMCs, B-cell-depleted T cells, or T cells provided the cDNA or gDNA that made up the material.

Recruitment covered about 25 US areas and drew participants whose ages spanned about 18 to 90 years. Recovered participants had two consecutive negative NP/OP PCR tests, healthcare professional clearance, or symptom resolution. Trimming at V came to 7 bases and at J to 3 bases, leaving 4 bases not matched to a gene. This CDR3 region has 14 residues. In germline, CDR1 is MDHEN, CDR2 SYDVKM. Authors' methods: Amplification of reference gene primers was used by the study to estimate nucleated cell counts. Using immunoSEQ multiplex PCR, the repertoire was profiled, and TCRdb retains in-frame clones only, with some absent. D and trimming were read from the DNA, whereas the V and J calls and clone size are those reported in that table. The table shows 80,000 to 130,000 clones, with 86% occurring only once.

The chain recombines TRBV28 with TRBJ1-3, with TRBD1 matching 9 bases. The sample taken for sequencing was PBMCs or T cells enriched from blood (not recorded which). The receptor was isolated from a woman between 45 and 60 years old who had recovered from COVID-19. DNA for the CDR3: TGTGCCAGCACACAGGGGGCACTTGGAAACACCATATATTTT. Translating gives CASTQGALGNTIYF.